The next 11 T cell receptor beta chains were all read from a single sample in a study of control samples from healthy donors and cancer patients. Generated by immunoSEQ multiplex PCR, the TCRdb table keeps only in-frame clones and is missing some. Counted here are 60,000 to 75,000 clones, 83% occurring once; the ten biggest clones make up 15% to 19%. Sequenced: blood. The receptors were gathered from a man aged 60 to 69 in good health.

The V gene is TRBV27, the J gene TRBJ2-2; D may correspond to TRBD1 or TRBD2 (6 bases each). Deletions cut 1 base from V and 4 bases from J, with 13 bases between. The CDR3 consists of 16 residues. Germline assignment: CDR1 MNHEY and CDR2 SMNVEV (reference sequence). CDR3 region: CASSLWGASGTGELFF. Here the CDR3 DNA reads TGTGCCAGCAGTTTATGGGGGGCGTCGGGCACCGGGGAGCTGTTTTTT.

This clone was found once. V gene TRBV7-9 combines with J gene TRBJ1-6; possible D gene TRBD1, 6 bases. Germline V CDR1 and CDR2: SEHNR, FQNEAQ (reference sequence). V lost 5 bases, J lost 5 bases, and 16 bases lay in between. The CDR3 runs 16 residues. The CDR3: CASSPTGPLDNSPLHF. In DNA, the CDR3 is TGTGCCAGCAGCCCCACAGGGCCCCTTGATAATTCACCCCTCCACTTT.

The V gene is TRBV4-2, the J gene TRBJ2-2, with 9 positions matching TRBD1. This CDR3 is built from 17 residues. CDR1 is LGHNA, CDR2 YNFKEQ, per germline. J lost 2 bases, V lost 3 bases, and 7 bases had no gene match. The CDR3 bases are TGTGCCAGCAGCCAGAGGGGACAGGGAGTAAACACCGGGGAGCTGTTTTTT. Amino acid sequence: CASSQRGQGVNTGELFF.

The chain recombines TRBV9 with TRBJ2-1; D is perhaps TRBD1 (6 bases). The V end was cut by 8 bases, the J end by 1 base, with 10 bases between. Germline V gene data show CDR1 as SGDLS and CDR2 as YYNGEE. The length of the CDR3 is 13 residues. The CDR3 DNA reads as TGTGCCAGTACAGGGCCTTCCTACAATGAGCAGTTCTTC. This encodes CASTGPSYNEQFF.

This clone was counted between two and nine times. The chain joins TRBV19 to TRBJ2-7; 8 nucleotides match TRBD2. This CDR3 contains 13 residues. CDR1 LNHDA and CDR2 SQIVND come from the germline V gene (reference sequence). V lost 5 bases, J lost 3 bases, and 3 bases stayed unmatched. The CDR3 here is CASSLSGSYEQYF. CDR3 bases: TGTGCCAGTAGTTTGAGCGGGAGCTACGAGCAGTACTTC.

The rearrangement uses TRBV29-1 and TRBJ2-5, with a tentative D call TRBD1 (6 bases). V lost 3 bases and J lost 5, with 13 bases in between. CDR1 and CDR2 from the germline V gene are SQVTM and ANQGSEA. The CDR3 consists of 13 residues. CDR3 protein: CSVETGLGETQYF. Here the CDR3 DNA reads TGCAGCGTTGAGACAGGCCTAGGTGAGACCCAGTACTTC.

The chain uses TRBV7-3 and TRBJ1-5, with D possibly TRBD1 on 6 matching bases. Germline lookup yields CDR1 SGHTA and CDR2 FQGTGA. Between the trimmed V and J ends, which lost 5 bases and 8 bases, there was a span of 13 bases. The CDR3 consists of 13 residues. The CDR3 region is CASSLGGREPQHF. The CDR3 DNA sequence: TGTGCCAGCAGCCTCGGGGGCCGGGAGCCCCAGCATTTT.

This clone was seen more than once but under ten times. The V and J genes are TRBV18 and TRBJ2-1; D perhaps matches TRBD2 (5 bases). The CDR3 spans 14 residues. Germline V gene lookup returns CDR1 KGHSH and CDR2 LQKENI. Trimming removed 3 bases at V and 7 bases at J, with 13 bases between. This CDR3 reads CASSPLGLANEQFF. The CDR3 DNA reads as TGTGCCAGCTCACCCCTGGGCCTAGCTAATGAGCAGTTCTTC.

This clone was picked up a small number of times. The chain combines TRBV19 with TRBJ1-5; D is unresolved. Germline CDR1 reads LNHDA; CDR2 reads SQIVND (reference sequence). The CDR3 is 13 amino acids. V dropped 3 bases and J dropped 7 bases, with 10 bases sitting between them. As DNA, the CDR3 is TGTGCCAGTAGTATGGCAGGCGGCCAGCCCCAGCATTTT. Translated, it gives CASSMAGGQPQHF.

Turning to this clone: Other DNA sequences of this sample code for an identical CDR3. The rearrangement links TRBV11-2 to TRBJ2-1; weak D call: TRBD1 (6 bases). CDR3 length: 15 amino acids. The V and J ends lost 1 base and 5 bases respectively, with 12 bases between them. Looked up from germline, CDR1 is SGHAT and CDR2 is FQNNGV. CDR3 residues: CASSLADRIHNEQFF. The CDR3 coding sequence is TGTGCCAGCAGCTTAGCAGACAGGATTCACAATGAGCAGTTCTTC.

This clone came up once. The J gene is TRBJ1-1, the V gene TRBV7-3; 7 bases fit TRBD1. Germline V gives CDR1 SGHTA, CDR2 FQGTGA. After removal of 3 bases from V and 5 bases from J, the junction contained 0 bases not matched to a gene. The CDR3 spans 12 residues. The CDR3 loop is CASSLTGTEAFF. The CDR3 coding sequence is TGTGCCAGCAGCTTGACAGGGACTGAAGCTTTCTTT.